This T cell receptor beta chain appears in the sequencing data of a study of blood T cell repertoires in COVID-19. As for the study in general: Donors in the United States, Italy and Spain gave samples during acute or convalescent COVID-19.

Repertoires were generated with immunoSEQ multiplex PCR, while TCRdb's copy carries only in-frame clones and drops some. The sample includes about 200,000 clones, approximately 90% of them seen just once. This CDR3 region has 15 residues. Germline assignment: CDR1 SGDLS and CDR2 YYNGEE. V trimming: 0 bases; J trimming: 4 bases; junction bases outside the gene matches: 5. This clone was observed a single time. The receptor comes from a man aged 50 to 60 with acute or convalescent COVID-19. The rearrangement uses TRBV9 and TRBJ1-2; 8 bases are a match to TRBD1. The material sequenced was peripheral blood. DNA for the CDR3: TGTGCCAGCAGCGTAGGGGACAGGACCGCCTATGGCTACACCTTC. Its protein product is CASSVGDRTAYGYTF.